Listed below are T cell receptor beta chains from one sample, sequenced in a study of circulating CD8 cells and anti-PD-1 response in melanoma. TCRdb independently ran MiXCR on the reads; one entry per CDR3 protein. Of 1,000 to 1,500 distinct CDR3 sequences listed, 7.6% are singletons. This sample comprised CD8+ T cells from PBMCs, obtained at baseline or after one month of anti-PD-1 therapy (not recorded which). The receptors were gathered from a human donor with melanoma. Both conserved end residues are part of each CDR3. The order of the fields is J gene, clone size, V gene, D gene, CDR3 protein, CDR3 DNA. D genes are given only for firm matches. Only part of the rows carry a size: once, few, many, or a class if the clone is expanded.

>TRBJ1-2|NA|TRBV2|NA
CAGYRDGYTF
TGTGCCGGCTACAGGGATGGCTACACCTTC
>TRBJ2-5|medium-sized|TRBV9|NA
CASSSTGATQETQYF
TGTGCCAGCAGCTCGACAGGAGCCACCCAAGAGACCCAGTACTTC
>TRBJ2-2|medium-sized|TRBV11-2|NA
CALNGGYTGELFF
TGTGCCCTCAATGGGGGCTATACCGGGGAGCTGTTTTTT
>TRBJ2-1|medium-sized|TRBV28|NA
CASSFRLGGEQFF
TGTGCCAGCAGTTTCCGTCTGGGAGGTGAGCAGTTCTTC
>TRBJ1-1|large|TRBV29-1|NA
CSVEGTEAFF
TGCAGCGTTGAGGGCACTGAAGCTTTCTTT
>TRBJ1-5|medium-sized|TRBV7-2|NA
CASSLSDSQTQPQHF
TGTGCCAGCAGCTTATCTGACAGCCAGACGCAGCCCCAGCATTTT
>TRBJ2-2|medium-sized|TRBV7-3|TRBD1
CASSRGQGFSGELFF
TGTGCCAGCAGCCGTGGACAGGGATTTTCCGGGGAGCTGTTTTTT
>TRBJ2-7|medium-sized|TRBV28|NA
CASSTPSERWEQYF
TGTGCCAGCAGTACCCCCTCGGAGCGTTGGGAGCAGTACTTC
>TRBJ2-7|medium-sized|TRBV20-1|TRBD1
CSARDRDSSSYEQYF
TGCAGTGCTAGGGACCGGGACAGTAGCTCCTACGAGCAGTACTTC
>TRBJ2-1|medium-sized|TRBV7-3|NA
CASSSSQGAYNEQFF
TGTGCCAGCAGCTCTTCTCAGGGAGCCTACAATGAGCAGTTCTTC
>TRBJ2-1|few|TRBV7-8|NA
CASGLATGPLYKEQFF
TGTGCCAGCGGCTTAGCGACAGGCCCTCTTTACAAGGAGCAGTTCTTC
>TRBJ2-1|medium-sized|TRBV3-1|TRBD2
CASSPATSGAYNEQFF
TGTGCCAGCAGTCCTGCGACTAGCGGGGCTTACAATGAGCAGTTCTTC
>TRBJ2-3|large|TRBV19|NA
CASSLKRDWENF
TGTGCCAGTAGTCTTAAAAGGGACTGGGAGAATTTT
>TRBJ2-1|medium-sized|TRBV28|NA
CASSLRQSRDEQFF
TGTGCCAGCAGCCTTCGACAATCACGGGATGAGCAGTTCTTC
>TRBJ1-2|medium-sized|TRBV29-1|TRBD1
CSVETGAPGYTF
TGCAGCGTTGAGACAGGGGCTCCTGGCTACACCTTC
>TRBJ2-3|medium-sized|TRBV28|NA
CASNPPSTDTQYF
TGTGCCAGCAATCCCCCGAGCACAGATACGCAGTATTTT
>TRBJ2-7|medium-sized|TRBV5-1|NA
CASYRDGYEQYF
TGCGCCAGCTACCGGGACGGATACGAGCAGTACTTC
>TRBJ2-2|medium-sized|TRBV19|NA
CASIVTGTSGELFF
TGTGCCAGTATTGTGACCGGGACCTCCGGGGAGCTGTTTTTT
>TRBJ2-7|large|TRBV4-2|NA
CASSQSQSYEQYF
TGTGCCAGCAGCCAATCCCAGTCCTACGAGCAGTACTTC
>TRBJ1-2|medium-sized|TRBV7-9|NA
CASSLAGGYTF
TGTGCCAGCAGCTTGGCTGGTGGCTACACCTTC
>TRBJ2-1|medium-sized|TRBV27|TRBD2
CASSPREGLAGYNEQFF
TGTGCCAGCAGTCCTCGGGAGGGACTAGCGGGTTACAATGAGCAGTTCTTC
>TRBJ2-2|medium-sized|TRBV12-3/TRBV12-4|TRBD1
CASSLAPGKGARYTGELFF
TGTGCCAGCAGTTTAGCGCCGGGGAAGGGGGCGCGTTACACCGGGGAGCTGTTTTTT
>TRBJ2-5|medium-sized|TRBV25-1|NA
CASSDTPGGMETQYF
TGTGCCAGCAGTGATACCCCTGGGGGTATGGAGACCCAGTACTTC
>TRBJ2-7|NA|TRBV27|NA
CASSWGRGSSYEQYF
TGTGCCAGCAGTTGGGGACGGGGATCCTCCTACGAGCAGTACTTC
>TRBJ2-7|medium-sized|TRBV14|TRBD2
CASSQPFPGTSGGYEQYF
TGTGCCAGCAGCCAACCTTTCCCCGGGACTAGCGGGGGCTACGAGCAGTACTTC
>TRBJ1-5|large|TRBV28|TRBD1
CASSILQGGNQPQHF
TGTGCCAGCAGCATACTACAGGGGGGCAATCAGCCCCAGCATTTT
>TRBJ1-2|large|TRBV6-4|NA
CASSDVGYGYTF
TGTGCCAGCAGTGACGTGGGCTATGGCTACACCTTC
>TRBJ1-1|medium-sized|TRBV7-2|NA
CASSSLPGHQVEAFF
TGTGCCAGCAGCTCCCTCCCGGGACACCAAGTTGAAGCTTTCTTT
>TRBJ1-3|medium-sized|TRBV28|NA
CASSLTSGTGNTIYF
TGTGCCAGCAGTTTAACTTCAGGCACTGGAAACACCATATATTTT
>TRBJ2-2|medium-sized|TRBV24-1|NA
CATSDPGQIFTGELFF
TGTGCCACCAGTGACCCCGGACAGATATTCACCGGGGAGCTGTTTTTT
>TRBJ2-2|medium-sized|TRBV20-1|TRBD1
CSALGQDNPGELFF
TGCAGTGCTCTGGGACAGGATAACCCCGGGGAGCTGTTTTTT
>TRBJ2-3|NA|TRBV20-1|TRBD2
CGARLAEFSTDTQYF
TGCGGTGCTAGGCTAGCGGAGTTTAGCACAGATACGCAGTATTTT
>TRBJ2-7|large|TRBV28|TRBD1
CASSLEAGGSYEQYF
TGTGCCAGCAGTTTAGAGGCAGGGGGCTCCTACGAGCAGTACTTC
>TRBJ2-2|medium-sized|TRBV24-1|NA
CATSYNTGELFF
TGTGCCACCAGCTATAACACCGGGGAGCTGTTTTTT
>TRBJ2-7|large|TRBV7-8|TRBD1
CASSPGQGAFYEQYF
TGTGCCAGCAGCCCCGGACAGGGAGCCTTCTACGAGCAGTACTTC
>TRBJ2-1|medium-sized|TRBV12-5|TRBD1
CASGSTGTEYNEQFF
TGTGCTAGTGGTTCTACCGGGACAGAATACAATGAGCAGTTCTTC
>TRBJ1-1|NA|TRBV19|NA
CASSNRPNTRAFF
TGTGCCAGTAGTAACAGACCGAACACTAGAGCTTTCTTT
>TRBJ1-4|large|TRBV2|NA
CASTGYEKLFF
TGTGCCAGCACCGGGTACGAAAAACTGTTTTTT
>TRBJ1-2|NA|TRBV28|TRBD1
CASSPGQGFYGYTF
TGTGCCAGCAGTCCGGGACAGGGTTTCTATGGCTACACCTTC
>TRBJ1-1|medium-sized|TRBV28|NA
CASSFSIDTEAFF
TGTGCCAGCAGTTTTTCTATTGACACTGAAGCTTTCTTT
>TRBJ1-2|medium-sized|TRBV18|NA
CASSPSRGHPAVGYTF
TGTGCCAGCTCACCTTCTCGGGGCCATCCGGCCGTTGGCTACACCTTC